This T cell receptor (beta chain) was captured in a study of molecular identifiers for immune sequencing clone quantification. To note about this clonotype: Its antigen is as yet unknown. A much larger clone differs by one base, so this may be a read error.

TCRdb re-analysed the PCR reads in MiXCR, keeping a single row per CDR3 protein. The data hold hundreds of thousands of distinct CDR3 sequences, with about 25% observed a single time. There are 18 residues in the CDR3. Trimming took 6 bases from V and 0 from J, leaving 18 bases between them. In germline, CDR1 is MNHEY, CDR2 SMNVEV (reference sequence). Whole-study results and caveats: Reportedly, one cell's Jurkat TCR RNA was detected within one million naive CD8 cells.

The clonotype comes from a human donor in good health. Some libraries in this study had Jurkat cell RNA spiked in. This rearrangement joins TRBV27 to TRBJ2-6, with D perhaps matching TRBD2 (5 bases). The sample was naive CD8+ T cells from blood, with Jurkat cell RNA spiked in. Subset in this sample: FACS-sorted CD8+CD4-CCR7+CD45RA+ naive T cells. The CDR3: CASSPMDWSRSGANVLTF. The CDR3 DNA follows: TGTGCCAGCAGCCCGATGGACTGGTCGCGCTCTGGGGCCAACGTCCTGACTTTC.